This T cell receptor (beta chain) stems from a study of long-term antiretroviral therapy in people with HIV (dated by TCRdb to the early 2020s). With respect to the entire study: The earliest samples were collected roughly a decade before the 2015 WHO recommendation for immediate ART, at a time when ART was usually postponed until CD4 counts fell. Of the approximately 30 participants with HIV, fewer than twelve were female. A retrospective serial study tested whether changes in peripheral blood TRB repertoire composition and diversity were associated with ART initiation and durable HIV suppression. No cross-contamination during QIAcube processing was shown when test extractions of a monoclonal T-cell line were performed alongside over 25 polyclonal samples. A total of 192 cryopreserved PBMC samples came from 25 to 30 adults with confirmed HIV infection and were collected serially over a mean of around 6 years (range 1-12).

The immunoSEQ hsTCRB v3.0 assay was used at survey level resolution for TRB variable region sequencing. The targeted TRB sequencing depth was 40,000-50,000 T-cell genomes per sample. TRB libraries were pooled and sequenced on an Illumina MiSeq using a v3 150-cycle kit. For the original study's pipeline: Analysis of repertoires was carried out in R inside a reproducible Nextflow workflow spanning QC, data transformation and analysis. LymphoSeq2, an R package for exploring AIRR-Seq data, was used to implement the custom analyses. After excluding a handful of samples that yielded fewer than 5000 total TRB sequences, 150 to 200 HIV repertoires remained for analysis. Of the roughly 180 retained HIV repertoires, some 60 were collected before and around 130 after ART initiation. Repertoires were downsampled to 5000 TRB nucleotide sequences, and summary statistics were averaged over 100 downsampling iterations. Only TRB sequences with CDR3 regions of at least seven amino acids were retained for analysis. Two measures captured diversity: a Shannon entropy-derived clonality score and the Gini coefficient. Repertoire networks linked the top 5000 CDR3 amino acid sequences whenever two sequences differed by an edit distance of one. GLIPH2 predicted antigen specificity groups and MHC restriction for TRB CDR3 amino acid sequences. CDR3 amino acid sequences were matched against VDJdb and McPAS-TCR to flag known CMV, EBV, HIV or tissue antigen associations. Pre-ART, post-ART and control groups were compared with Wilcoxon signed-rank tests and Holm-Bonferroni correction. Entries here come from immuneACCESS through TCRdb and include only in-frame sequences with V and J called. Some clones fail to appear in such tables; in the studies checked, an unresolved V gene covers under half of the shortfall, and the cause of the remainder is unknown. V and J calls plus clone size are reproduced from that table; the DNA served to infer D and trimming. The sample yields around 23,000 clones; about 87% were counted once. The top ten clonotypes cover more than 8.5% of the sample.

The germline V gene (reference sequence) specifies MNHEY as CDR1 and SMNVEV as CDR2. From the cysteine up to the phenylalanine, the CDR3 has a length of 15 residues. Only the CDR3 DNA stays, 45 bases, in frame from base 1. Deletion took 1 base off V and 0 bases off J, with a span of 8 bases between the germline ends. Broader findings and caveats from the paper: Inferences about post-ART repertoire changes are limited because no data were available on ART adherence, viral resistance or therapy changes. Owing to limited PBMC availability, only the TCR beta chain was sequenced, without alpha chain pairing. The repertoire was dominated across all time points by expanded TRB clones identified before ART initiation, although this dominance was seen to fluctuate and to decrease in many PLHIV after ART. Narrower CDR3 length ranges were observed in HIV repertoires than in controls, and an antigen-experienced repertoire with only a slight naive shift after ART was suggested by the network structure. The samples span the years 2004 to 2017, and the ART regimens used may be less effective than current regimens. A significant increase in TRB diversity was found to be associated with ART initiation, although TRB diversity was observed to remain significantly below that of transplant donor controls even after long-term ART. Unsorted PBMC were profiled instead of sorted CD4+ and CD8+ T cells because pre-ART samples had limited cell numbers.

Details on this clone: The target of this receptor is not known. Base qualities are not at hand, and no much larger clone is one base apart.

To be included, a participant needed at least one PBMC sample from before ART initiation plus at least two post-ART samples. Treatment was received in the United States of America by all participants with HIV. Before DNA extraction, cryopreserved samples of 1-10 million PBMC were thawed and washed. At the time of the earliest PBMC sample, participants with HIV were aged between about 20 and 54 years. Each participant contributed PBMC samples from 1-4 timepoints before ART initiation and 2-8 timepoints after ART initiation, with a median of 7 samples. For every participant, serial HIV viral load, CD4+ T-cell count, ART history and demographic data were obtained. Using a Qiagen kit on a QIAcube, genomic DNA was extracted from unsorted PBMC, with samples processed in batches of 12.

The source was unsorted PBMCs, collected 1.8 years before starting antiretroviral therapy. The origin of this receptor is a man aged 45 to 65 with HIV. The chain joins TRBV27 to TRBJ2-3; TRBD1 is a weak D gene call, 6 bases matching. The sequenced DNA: TGTGCCAGCAGTTTATGGGACACCAGCACAGATACGCAGTATTTT. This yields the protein CASSLWDTSTDTQYF.